This T cell receptor beta chain derives from a study of CD8 T cells in ankylosing spondylitis. Overall study results and limits: The authors reported significant enrichment of disease-linked clones in matched ankylosing spondylitis synovial fluid. Researchers report that disease-linked clones proved CD8+ and relatively rare in peripheral blood. Blood from ankylosing spondylitis patients appeared to carry a characteristic roughly 8-variant TCR beta motif.

A word on this clonotype: The antigen is undetermined.

Making use of molecular barcodes, quantitative 5'-RACE generated TCR beta libraries. Each CDR3 protein gets one entry after TCRdb re-called the 5' RACE reads with MiXCR. The table has 350,000 to 550,000 distinct CDR3 sequences, roughly 27% seen once. The sample taken for sequencing was blood, either unsorted or a sorted T cell fraction (not recorded which). The receptor was derived from a male donor with ankylosing spondylitis.

DNA for the CDR3: TGCGCCAGCAGCTTGGGGGGAGGGGAGAATGAGCAGTTCTTC. It is translated as CASSLGGGENEQFF. This chain links TRBV5-1 with TRBJ2-1; 7 positions agree with TRBD2. The germline gives CDR1 SGHRS, CDR2 YFSETQ. The CDR3 runs to 14 residues. V lost 0 bases and J lost 7; bases outside the gene matches: 4.